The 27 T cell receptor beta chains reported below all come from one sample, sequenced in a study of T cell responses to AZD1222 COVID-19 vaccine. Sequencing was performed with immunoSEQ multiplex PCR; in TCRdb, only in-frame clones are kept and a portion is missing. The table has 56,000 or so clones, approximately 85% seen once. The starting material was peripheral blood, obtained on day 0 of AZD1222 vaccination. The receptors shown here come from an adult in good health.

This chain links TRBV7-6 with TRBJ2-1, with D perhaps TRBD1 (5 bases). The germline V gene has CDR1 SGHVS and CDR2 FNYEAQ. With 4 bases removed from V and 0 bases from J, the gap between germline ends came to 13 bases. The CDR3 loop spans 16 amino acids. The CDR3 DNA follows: TGTGCCAGCAGCTCAAATAGACAGAGCTCCTACAATGAGCAGTTCTTC. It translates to CASSSNRQSSYNEQFF. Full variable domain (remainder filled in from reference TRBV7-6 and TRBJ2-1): GAGVSQSPRYKVTKRGQDVALRCDPISGHVSLYWYRQALGQGPEFLTYFNYEAQQDKSGLPNDRFSAERPEGSISTLTIQRTEQRDSAMYRCASSSNRQSSYNEQFFGPGTRLTVL.

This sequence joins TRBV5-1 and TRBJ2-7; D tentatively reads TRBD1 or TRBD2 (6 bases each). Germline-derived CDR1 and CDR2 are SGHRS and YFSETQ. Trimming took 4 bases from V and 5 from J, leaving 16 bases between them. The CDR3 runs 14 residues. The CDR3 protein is CASSLGGSGDEQYF. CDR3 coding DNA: TGCGCCAGCAGCCTGGGGGGCTCCGGGGACGAGCAGTACTTC. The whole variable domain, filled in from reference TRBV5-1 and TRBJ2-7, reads KAGVTQTPRYLIKTRGQQVTLSCSPISGHRSVSWYQQTPGQGLQFLFEYFSETQRNKGNFPGRFSGRQFSNSRSEMNVSTLELGDSALYLCASSLGGSGDEQYFGPGTRLTVT.

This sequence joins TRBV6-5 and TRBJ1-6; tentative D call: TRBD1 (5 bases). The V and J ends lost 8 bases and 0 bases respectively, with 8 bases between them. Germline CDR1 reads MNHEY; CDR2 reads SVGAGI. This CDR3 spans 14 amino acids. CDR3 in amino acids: CASWTFSYNSPLHF. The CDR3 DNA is TGTGCCAGCTGGACATTCTCCTATAATTCACCCCTCCACTTT.

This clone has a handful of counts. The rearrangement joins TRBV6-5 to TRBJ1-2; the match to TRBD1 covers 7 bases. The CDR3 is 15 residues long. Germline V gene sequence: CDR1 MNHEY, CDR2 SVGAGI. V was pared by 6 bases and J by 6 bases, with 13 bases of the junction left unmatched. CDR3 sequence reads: CASRETDRPSHGYTF. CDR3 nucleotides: TGTGCCAGCAGGGAGACGGACAGGCCAAGCCATGGCTACACCTTC.

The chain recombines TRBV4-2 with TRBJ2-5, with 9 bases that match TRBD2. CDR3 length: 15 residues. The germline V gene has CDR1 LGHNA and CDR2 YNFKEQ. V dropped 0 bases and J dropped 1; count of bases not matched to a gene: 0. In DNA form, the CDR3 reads TGTGCCAGCAGCCAAGAGCGGGGGGGCCAAGAGACCCAGTACTTC. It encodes CASSQERGGQETQYF.

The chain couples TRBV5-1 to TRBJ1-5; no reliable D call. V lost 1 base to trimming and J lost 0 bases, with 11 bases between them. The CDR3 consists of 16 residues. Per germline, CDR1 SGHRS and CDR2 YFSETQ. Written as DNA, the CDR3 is TGCGCCAGCAGCTTGTACGTAGGGTATAGCAATCAGCCCCAGCATTTT. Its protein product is CASSLYVGYSNQPQHF.

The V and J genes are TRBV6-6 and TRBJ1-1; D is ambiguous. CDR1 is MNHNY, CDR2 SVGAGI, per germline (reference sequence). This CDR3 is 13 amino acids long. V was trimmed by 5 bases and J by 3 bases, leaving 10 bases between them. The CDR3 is CASSRGRDTEAFF. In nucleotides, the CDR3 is TGTGCCAGCAGTCGTGGACGGGACACTGAAGCTTTCTTT.

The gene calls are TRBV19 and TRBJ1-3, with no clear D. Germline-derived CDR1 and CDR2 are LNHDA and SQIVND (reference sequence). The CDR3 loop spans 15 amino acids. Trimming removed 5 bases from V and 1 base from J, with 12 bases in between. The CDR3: CASSLKAISGNTIYF. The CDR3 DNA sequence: TGTGCCAGTAGTCTTAAGGCCATTTCTGGAAACACCATATATTTT.

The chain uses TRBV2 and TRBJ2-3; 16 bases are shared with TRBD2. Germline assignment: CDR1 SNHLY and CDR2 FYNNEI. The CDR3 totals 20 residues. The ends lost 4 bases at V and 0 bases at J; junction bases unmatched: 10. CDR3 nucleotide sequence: TGTGCCAGCAGTGCCTCGCCGGGACTAGCGGGGGGGCTTAGCACAGATACGCAGTATTTT. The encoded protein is CASSASPGLAGGLSTDTQYF.

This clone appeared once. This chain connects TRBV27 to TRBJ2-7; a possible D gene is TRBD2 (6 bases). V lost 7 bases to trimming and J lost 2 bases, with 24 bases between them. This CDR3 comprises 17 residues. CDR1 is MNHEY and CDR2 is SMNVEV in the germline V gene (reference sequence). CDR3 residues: CASTRREPTAYPYEQYF. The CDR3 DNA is TGTGCCAGCACCCGCCGGGAGCCCACTGCTTATCCCTACGAGCAGTACTTC.

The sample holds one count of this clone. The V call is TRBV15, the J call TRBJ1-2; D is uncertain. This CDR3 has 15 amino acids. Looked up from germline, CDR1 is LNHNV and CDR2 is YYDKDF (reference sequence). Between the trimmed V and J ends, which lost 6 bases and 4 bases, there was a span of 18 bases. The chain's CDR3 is CATSSLPGRSYGYTF. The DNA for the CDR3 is TGTGCCACCAGTTCCCTCCCAGGAAGATCCTATGGCTACACCTTC.

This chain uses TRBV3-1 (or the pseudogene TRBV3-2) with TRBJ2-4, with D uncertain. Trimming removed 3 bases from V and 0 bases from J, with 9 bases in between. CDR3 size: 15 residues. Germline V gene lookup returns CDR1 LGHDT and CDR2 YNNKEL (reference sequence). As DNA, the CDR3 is TGTGCCAGCAGCCAGGATAATATAGCCAAAAACATTCAGTACTTC. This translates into CASSQDNIAKNIQYF.

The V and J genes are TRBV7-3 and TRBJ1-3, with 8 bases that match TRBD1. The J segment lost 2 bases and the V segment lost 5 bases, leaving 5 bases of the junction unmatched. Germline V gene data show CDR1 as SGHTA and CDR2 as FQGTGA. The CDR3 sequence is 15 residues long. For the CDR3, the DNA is TGTGCCAGCAGCAAACAGGGGGGCCCTGGAAACACCATATATTTT. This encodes CASSKQGGPGNTIYF.

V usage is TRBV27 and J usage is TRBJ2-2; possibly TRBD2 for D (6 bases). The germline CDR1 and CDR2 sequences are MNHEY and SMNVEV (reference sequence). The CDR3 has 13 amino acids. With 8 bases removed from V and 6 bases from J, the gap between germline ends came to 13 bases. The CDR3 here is CASAHGGPGELFF. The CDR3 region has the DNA TGTGCCAGCGCTCACGGGGGACCCGGGGAGCTGTTTTTT.

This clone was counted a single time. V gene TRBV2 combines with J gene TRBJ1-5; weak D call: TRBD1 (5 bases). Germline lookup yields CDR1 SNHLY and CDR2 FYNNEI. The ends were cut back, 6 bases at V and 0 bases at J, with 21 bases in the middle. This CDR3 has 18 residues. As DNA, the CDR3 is TGTGCCAGCAGCAGCTCGACAGACTTCTCGTATAGCAATCAGCCCCAGCATTTT. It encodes CASSSSTDFSYSNQPQHF.

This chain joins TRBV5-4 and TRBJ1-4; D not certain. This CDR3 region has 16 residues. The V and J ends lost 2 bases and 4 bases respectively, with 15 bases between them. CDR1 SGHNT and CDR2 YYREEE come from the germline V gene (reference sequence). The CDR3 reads CASSFTMQAGNEKLFF. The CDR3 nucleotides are TGTGCCAGCAGCTTTACAATGCAGGCTGGTAATGAAAAACTGTTTTTT.

The CDR3 DNA sequence: TGTGCCAGCTCACCGGGGCAGGGGCGTAGCAATCAGCCCCAGCATTTT. This encodes CASSPGQGRSNQPQHF. The rearrangement uses TRBV18 and TRBJ1-5, with D perhaps matching TRBD1 (6 bases). The CDR3 is 16 amino acids. V was clipped by 3 bases and J by 0 bases, with 12 bases between them. CDR1 and CDR2 (germline): KGHSH, LQKENI.

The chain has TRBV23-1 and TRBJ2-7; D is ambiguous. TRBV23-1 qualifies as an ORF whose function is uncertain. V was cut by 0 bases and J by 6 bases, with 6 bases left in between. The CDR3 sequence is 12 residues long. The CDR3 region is CASSQSQAEQYF. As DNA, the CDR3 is TGCGCCAGCAGTCAATCCCAGGCCGAGCAGTACTTC.

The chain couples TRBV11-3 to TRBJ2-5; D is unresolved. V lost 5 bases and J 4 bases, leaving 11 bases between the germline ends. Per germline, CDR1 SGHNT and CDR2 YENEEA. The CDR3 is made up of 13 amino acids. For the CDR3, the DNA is TGTGCCAGCAGCCAAGTGAGAGGAGAGACCCAGTACTTC. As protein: CASSQVRGETQYF.

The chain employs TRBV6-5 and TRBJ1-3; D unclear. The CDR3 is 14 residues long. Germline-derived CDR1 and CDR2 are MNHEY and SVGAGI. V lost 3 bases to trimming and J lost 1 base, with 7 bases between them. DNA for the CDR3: TGTGCCAGCAGTTATTATCGATCTGGAAACACCATATATTTT. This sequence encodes CASSYYRSGNTIYF.

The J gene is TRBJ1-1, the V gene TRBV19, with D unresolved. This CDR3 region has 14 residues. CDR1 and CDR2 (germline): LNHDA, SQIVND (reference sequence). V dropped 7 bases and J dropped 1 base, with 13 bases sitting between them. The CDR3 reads CASTYGVRNTEAFF. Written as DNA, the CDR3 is TGTGCCAGTACTTATGGGGTCAGGAACACTGAAGCTTTCTTT. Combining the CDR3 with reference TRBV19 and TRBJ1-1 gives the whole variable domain DGGITQSPKYLFRKEGQNVTLSCEQNLNHDAMYWYRQDPGQGLRLIYYSQIVNDFQKGDIAEGYSVSREKKESFPLTVTSAQKNPTAFYLCASTYGVRNTEAFFGQGTRLTVV.

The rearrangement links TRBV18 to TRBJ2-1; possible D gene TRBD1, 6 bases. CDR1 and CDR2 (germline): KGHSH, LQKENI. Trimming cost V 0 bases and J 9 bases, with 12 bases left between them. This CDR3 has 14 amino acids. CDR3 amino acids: CASSPPNRAGEQFF. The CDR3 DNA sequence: TGTGCCAGCTCACCACCGAACAGGGCCGGTGAGCAGTTCTTC.

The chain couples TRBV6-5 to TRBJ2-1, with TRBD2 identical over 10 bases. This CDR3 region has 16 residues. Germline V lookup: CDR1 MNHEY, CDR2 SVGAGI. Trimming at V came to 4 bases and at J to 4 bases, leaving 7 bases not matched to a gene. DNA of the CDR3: TGTGCCAGCAGTTCCAGCGGGGGGGCCTCGTACAATGAGCAGTTCTTC. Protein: CASSSSGGASYNEQFF.

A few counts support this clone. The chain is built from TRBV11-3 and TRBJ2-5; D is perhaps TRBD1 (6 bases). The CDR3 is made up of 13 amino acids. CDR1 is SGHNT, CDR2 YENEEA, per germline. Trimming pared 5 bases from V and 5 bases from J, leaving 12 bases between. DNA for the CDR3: TGTGCCAGCAGCCATGCAGGGGCTGAGACCCAGTACTTC. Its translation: CASSHAGAETQYF.

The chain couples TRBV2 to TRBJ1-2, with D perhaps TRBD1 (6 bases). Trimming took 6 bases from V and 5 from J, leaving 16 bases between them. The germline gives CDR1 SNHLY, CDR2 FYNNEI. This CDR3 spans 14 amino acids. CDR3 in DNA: TGTGCCAGCAGAGACACAGGGATGGGTTATGGCTACACCTTC. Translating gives CASRDTGMGYGYTF.

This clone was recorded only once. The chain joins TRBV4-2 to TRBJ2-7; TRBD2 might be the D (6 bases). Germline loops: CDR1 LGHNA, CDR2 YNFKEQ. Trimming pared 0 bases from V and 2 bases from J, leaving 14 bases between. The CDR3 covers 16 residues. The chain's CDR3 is CASSQDWSSGTYEQYF. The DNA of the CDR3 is TGTGCCAGCAGCCAAGATTGGAGTAGCGGAACCTACGAGCAGTACTTC.

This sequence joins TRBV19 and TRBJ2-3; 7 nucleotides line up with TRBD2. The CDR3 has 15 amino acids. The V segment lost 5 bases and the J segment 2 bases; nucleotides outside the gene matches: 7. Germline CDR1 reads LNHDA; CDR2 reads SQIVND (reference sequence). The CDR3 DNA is TGTGCCAGTAGTGTGAGCGGGGACTACACAGATACGCAGTATTTT. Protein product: CASSVSGDYTDTQYF.